The 29 T cell receptor beta chains below were found in one sample sequenced in a study of blood T cells in healthy people across ages. Combining a sample-barcoded 5' primer with a J-beta primer mix, a second PCR ran for 7 to 11 cycles. TCRdb reanalysed the 5' RACE reads using MiXCR and keeps one entry per CDR3 protein. The data contain 1.5 million to 2 million distinct CDR3 sequences, roughly 27% of them singletons. Sequencing used blood. The receptors derive from a woman aged 25 to 39 in good health.

In this sample, this clonotype turned up once. The chain combines TRBV4-3 with TRBJ2-3; 8 bases agree with TRBD2. The CDR3 totals 15 residues. V shed 1 base, J shed 3 bases, and the junction held 3 bases outside the gene matches. CDR1 is LGHNA and CDR2 is YSLEER in the germline V gene. The CDR3 bases are TGCGCCAGCAGCCAAGGTAGCGGGGCTACAGATACGCAGTATTTT. Protein sequence: CASSQGSGATDTQYF.

The J gene is TRBJ1-1, the V gene TRBV9, with D perhaps TRBD1 (6 bases). The V end lost 6 bases, the J end lost 1 base, and 10 bases lay between the germline ends. CDR1 is SGDLS and CDR2 is YYNGEE in the germline V gene. This CDR3 spans 13 amino acids. The CDR3 region has the DNA TGTGCCAGCACGTCGGGGGCGAACACTGAAGCTTTCTTT. Translated: CASTSGANTEAFF.

The CDR3 nucleotides read TGTGCCAGCAGTACCCGGGACAGGGGCGGAGAGATCCAGTACTTC. Amino acids: CASSTRDRGGEIQYF. This chain uses TRBV12-3 or TRBV12-4 with TRBJ2-7; 10 bases align to TRBD1. J lost 10 bases, V lost 5 bases, and 14 bases had no gene match. This CDR3 region has 15 residues.

As to this clonotype: Since a much larger clone is just one base distant, this may be a read error. This sequence joins TRBV29-1 and TRBJ2-4; D tentatively reads TRBD1 or TRBD2 (7 bases each). Judging by the DNA end, TRBJ2-7 fits better; the J call may be wrong. This CDR3 has 15 residues. Germline CDR1 SQVTM, CDR2 ANQGSEA. The CDR3 bases are TGCAGCGTGAAAGGGGGGGAGACAGGGCAATACGAGCAGTACTTC. It encodes CSVKGGETGQYEQYF.

The gene calls are TRBV15 and TRBJ2-5, with 9 positions matching TRBD1. The CDR3 has 17 residues. Per the germline V gene, CDR1 is LNHNV and CDR2 is YYDKDF (reference sequence). The V segment lost 1 base and the J segment 1 base; nucleotides outside the gene matches: 7. The CDR3 coding sequence is TGTGCCACCAGCAGAGTGCCGGGACAGGGTGCCCAAGAGACCCAGTACTTC. The encoded protein is CATSRVPGQGAQETQYF.

This clonotype was seen at least ten times. The chain carries TRBV5-1 and TRBJ2-1; the D gene is possibly TRBD2 (5 bases). V was clipped by 4 bases and J by 8 bases, with 25 bases between them. Germline V gives CDR1 SGHRS, CDR2 YFSETQ. CDR3 size: 17 residues. CDR3 DNA: TGCGCCAGCAGCCCCTACCCCCTCTCGGGGTCATTGGATGAGCAGTTCTTC. As protein: CASSPYPLSGSLDEQFF.

A word on this clonotype: The junction departs from the called germline gene at one end, perhaps through a read error. V and J are TRBV20-1 and TRBJ1-4; a possible D gene is TRBD1 (5 bases). CDR3 length: 15 amino acids. CDR1 and CDR2 (germline): DFQATT, SNEGSKA (reference sequence). The CDR3 nucleotides are TGCAGTGTTAGAGATCATAGGTGGGGGAATGAAAAACTGTTTTTT. This translates into CSVRDHRWGNEKLFF.

This chain joins TRBV7-2 and TRBJ1-2; D may be TRBD1 (6 bases). CDR1 and CDR2 (germline): SGHTA, FQGNSA. The CDR3 is made up of 13 amino acids. Trimming cost V 2 bases and J 8 bases, with 12 bases left between them. The CDR3 reads CASSLRGVRGYTF. Written as DNA, the CDR3 is TGTGCCAGCAGCTTAAGGGGGGTCCGGGGCTACACCTTC.

This clonotype was found many times. This CDR3 reads CASSLEELGSSYNEQFF. CDR3 nucleotide sequence: TGTGCCAGCAGCTTGGAAGAGCTAGGAAGCTCCTACAATGAGCAGTTCTTC. The chain uses TRBV7-2 and TRBJ2-1, with no clear D. The V gene lost 3 bases and the J gene lost 0 bases, with 15 bases spanning the gap. From germline, CDR1 is SGHTA and CDR2 FQGNSA. The CDR3 length is 17 residues.

The rearrangement links TRBV30 to TRBJ2-3, with TRBD2 matching over 8 bases. CDR1 GTSNPN and CDR2 SVGIG come from the germline V gene (reference sequence). V dropped 1 base and J dropped 6; count of bases not matched to a gene: 9. The CDR3 is made up of 15 amino acids. The CDR3 DNA reads TGTGCCTGGAGTGAGGGACTAGTAGTTTTCGATACGCAGTATTTT. Translation: CAWSEGLVVFDTQYF.

The chain recombines TRBV12-3 or TRBV12-4 with TRBJ1-4; D not resolved. V gave up 3 bases and J gave up 7 bases, with 9 bases separating them. The CDR3 contains 13 residues. Here the CDR3 DNA reads TGTGCCAGCAGTTTTTCGGAGGGTGAAAAACTGTTTTTT. It codes for CASSFSEGEKLFF.

In this sample, this clonotype turned up a few times. This sequence joins TRBV12-3 or TRBV12-4 and TRBJ1-1; tentative D call: TRBD1 (6 bases). This CDR3 spans 15 amino acids. The V and J ends lost 5 bases and 2 bases respectively, with 15 bases between them. As DNA, the CDR3 is TGTGCCAGCAGTCCTTCGGGGGGGGCAAACACTGAAGCTTTCTTT. It specifies CASSPSGGANTEAFF.

This clonotype has a count of ten or more. J is TRBJ2-3 and V is TRBV10-3; D is undetermined. V was cut by 2 bases and J by 8 bases, with 5 bases left in between. The CDR3 length is 11 residues. CDR1 ENHRY and CDR2 SYGVKD come from the germline V gene. CDR3 amino acids: CAISEDRTQYF. The CDR3 DNA sequence: TGTGCCATCAGTGAGGACCGTACGCAGTATTTT.

This clonotype occurred a few times. The chain links TRBV5-1 to TRBJ1-2; D unresolved. This CDR3 has 15 amino acids. The germline V gene has CDR1 SGHRS and CDR2 YFSETQ. V was shortened by 6 bases and J by 3 bases, with 18 bases between the two germline ends. The chain's CDR3 is CASNQPGQPDYGYTF. The CDR3 coding sequence is TGCGCCAGCAACCAGCCGGGTCAGCCCGACTATGGCTACACCTTC.

This clonotype showed up many times. The chain carries TRBV4-1 and TRBJ2-1; 11 positions agree with TRBD2. Losses at the gene ends were 6 bases for V and 3 bases for J; bases not matched to a gene: 7. This CDR3 has 16 amino acids. CDR1 is MGHRA, CDR2 YSYEKL, per germline. CDR3 region: CASSRPGLAVYNEQFF. The CDR3 DNA sequence: TGCGCCAGCAGTCGGCCGGGACTAGCGGTCTACAATGAGCAGTTCTTC.

This chain connects TRBV7-9 to TRBJ2-4; tentatively, D is TRBD1 or TRBD2 (5 bases each). The length of the CDR3 is 16 residues. Trimming shortened V by 5 bases and J by 13 bases, and 27 bases separated the two germline ends. The germline gives CDR1 SEHNR, CDR2 FQNEAQ (reference sequence). DNA for the CDR3: TGTGCCAGCAGCCCAGCCGGGACCGGTTCCTACAATGAGCAGTACTTC. This translates into CASSPAGTGSYNEQYF.

The chain has TRBV5-1 and TRBJ1-4, with 9 nucleotides matching TRBD1. Per the germline V gene, CDR1 is SGHRS and CDR2 is YFSETQ. The CDR3 contains 18 residues. Losses at the gene ends were 4 bases for V and 0 bases for J; bases not matched to a gene: 10. Here the CDR3 DNA reads TGCGCCAGCAGCCGGGGAGGACAGGGGAGCCCAACTAATGAAAAACTGTTTTTT. Translation gives CASSRGGQGSPTNEKLFF.

The J gene is TRBJ2-3, the V gene TRBV12-3 or TRBV12-4, with a weak D call TRBD1 (5 bases). The CDR3 extends over 15 amino acids. V was cut by 2 bases and J by 7 bases, with 16 bases left in between. CDR3 sequence (DNA): TGTGCCAGCAGTTTATCCCCCGCAGGGCGGTATACGCAGTATTTT. It codes for CASSLSPAGRYTQYF.

This clonotype was recorded many times. The chain combines TRBV2 with TRBJ2-6; a possible D gene is TRBD1 (5 bases). There are 13 residues in the CDR3. Trimming shortened V by 8 bases and J by 0 bases, and 5 bases separated the two germline ends. Germline assignment: CDR1 SNHLY and CDR2 FYNNEI. The CDR3 DNA sequence: TGTGCCAGCGACAGCTCTGGGGCCAACGTCCTGACTTTC. This gives the protein CASDSSGANVLTF.

This clonotype has just a few counts. V and J are TRBV29-1 and TRBJ1-2, with 7 positions matching TRBD1. V lost 4 bases to trimming and J lost 10 bases; unmatched junction nucleotides: 6. Germline-derived CDR1 and CDR2 are SQVTM and ANQGSEA. The CDR3 totals 11 residues. The CDR3 sequence is CSVGQGSAYTF. The CDR3 DNA is TGCAGCGTTGGACAGGGAAGTGCCTACACCTTC.

Concerning this clonotype: A much bigger clone sits one base away, suggesting this may be a read error. The chain employs TRBV6-6 and TRBJ2-1, with 8 bases lining up with TRBD2. With V trimmed by 10 bases and J by 10 bases, 21 bases remained unmatched. The CDR3 runs 16 residues. Germline V gives CDR1 MNHNY, CDR2 SVGAGI (reference sequence). The CDR3 reads CAKAGERGTISYEQFF. CDR3 nucleotides: TGTGCCAAAGCCGGGGAGCGGGGGACGATCTCCTACGAGCAGTTCTTC.

A note on this clonotype: This may stem from a read error, because a much larger clone lies one nucleotide away. The chain has TRBV28 and TRBJ2-6; D ambiguous. The CDR3 extends over 15 amino acids. Germline CDR1 and CDR2: MDHEN and SYDVKM. The CDR3 DNA is TGTACCAGCAGTACGACTCTCTCTGGGGCCAACGTCCTGACTTTC. Translating it yields CTSSTTLSGANVLTF. Together with reference TRBV28 and TRBJ2-6, the CDR3 gives the full variable domain: DVKVTQSSRYLVKRTGEKVFLECVQDMDHENMFWYRQDPGLGLRLIYFSYDVKMKEKGDIPEGYSVSREKKERFSLILESASTNQTSMYLCTSSTTLSGANVLTFGAGSRLTVL.

The table lists this clonotype with many counts. Just one base apart from a much larger clone, this may be a read error. The V call is TRBV25-1, the J call TRBJ2-1; 8 nucleotides align to TRBD2. V lost 6 bases and J lost 4; bases outside the gene matches: 5. Germline V lookup: CDR1 MGHDK, CDR2 SYGVNS. The CDR3 runs to 14 residues. The CDR3: CASRAGGVYNEQFF. For the CDR3, the DNA is TGTGCCAGCAGGGCGGGAGGTGTTTACAATGAGCAGTTCTTC.

This clonotype was observed a few times. J is TRBJ2-2 and V is TRBV29-1; D possibly uses TRBD1 or TRBD2 (5 bases each). Germline V gives CDR1 SQVTM, CDR2 ANQGSEA. Between the trimmed V and J ends, which lost 6 bases and 5 bases, there was a span of 19 bases. This CDR3 is 15 amino acids long. Written as DNA, the CDR3 is TGCAGCGTCGTCGGGACGCAAATGGGGACCGGGGAGCTGTTTTTT. Protein: CSVVGTQMGTGELFF.

This clonotype has just a few counts. The chain employs TRBV7-2 and TRBJ2-3, with 7 nucleotides matching TRBD2. The CDR3 is 18 residues long. Losses at the gene ends were 1 base for V and 4 bases for J; bases not matched to a gene: 14. Per germline, CDR1 SGHTA and CDR2 FQGNSA. The CDR3 bases are TGTGCCAGCAGCTTAGGGGGGAGGGCCTTAAGTAGGGCAGATACGCAGTATTTT. This sequence encodes CASSLGGRALSRADTQYF.

The chain recombines TRBV30 with TRBJ1-4; D is unclear. Trimming removed 4 bases at V and 6 bases at J, with 12 bases between. The CDR3 runs to 13 residues. Germline CDR1 is GTSNPN and CDR2 is SVGIG (reference sequence). As DNA, the CDR3 is TGTGCCTGGAAAGCGGGGAGAGATGAAAAACTGTTTTTT. It is translated as CAWKAGRDEKLFF.

The rearrangement uses TRBV7-3 and TRBJ2-2; D unclear. This CDR3 has 13 residues. Germline lookup yields CDR1 SGHTA and CDR2 FQGTGA. V lost 1 base, J lost 8 bases, and 8 bases lay in between. The DNA of the CDR3 is TGTGCCAGCAGCTTAAGGTCGGAGGGGGAGCTGTTTTTT. Residues: CASSLRSEGELFF.

This chain uses TRBV28 with TRBJ2-3; D unresolved. The CDR3 extends over 16 amino acids. With 5 bases removed from V and 5 bases from J, the gap between germline ends came to 20 bases. Per the germline V gene, CDR1 is MDHEN and CDR2 is SYDVKM. The CDR3 loop is CASSRSTSTLGDTQYF. As DNA, the CDR3 is TGTGCCAGCAGTCGGTCCACCTCGACCCTAGGAGATACGCAGTATTTT.

This chain uses TRBV28 with TRBJ1-5; TRBD1 might be the D (6 bases). The CDR3 spans 16 residues. Per the germline V gene, CDR1 is MDHEN and CDR2 is SYDVKM. V dropped 6 bases and J dropped 2 bases, with 17 bases sitting between them. The chain's CDR3 is CASRDSPQQGNQPQHF. The CDR3, as DNA: TGTGCCAGCAGGGACAGTCCGCAACAGGGCAATCAGCCCCAGCATTTT.